The TCR beta chain under discussion was sequenced for a study of blood T cell repertoires in COVID-19. V lost 9 bases and J lost 0; bases outside the gene matches: 4. This CDR3 spans 14 amino acids. The germline V gene encodes CDR1 MNHEY and CDR2 SVGAGI. Original handling: From reference gene primer amplification, estimates of nucleated cell counts were derived. Profiling relied on immunoSEQ multiplex PCR, and the TCRdb table lists in-frame clones only, not all of them. The V and J calls and clone size were taken over from that table, and D and trimming were inferred from the DNA. Of roughly 100,000 clones listed, approximately 84% are singletons.

The sample consisted of peripheral blood. The clonotype comes from a human donor in a cohort sampled during active or convalescent COVID-19. The chain combines TRBV6-5 with TRBJ2-3; TRBD2 matches 9 bases. In DNA form, the CDR3 reads TGTGCCAGTCAGACTAGCGGAAGCACAGATACGCAGTATTTT. It encodes CASQTSGSTDTQYF.